This T cell receptor beta chain originates from a study of blood T cells in healthy people across ages. This clonotype occurred once. Combining a sample-barcoded 5' primer with a J-beta primer mix, a second PCR ran for roughly 7 to 11 cycles. TCRdb processed the 5' RACE reads anew with MiXCR; each CDR3 protein has one entry. The data show about 1.6 million distinct CDR3 sequences, roughly 32% seen once. This CDR3 spans 15 amino acids. The V gene end was trimmed by 6 bases and the J gene end by 4 bases; junction bases not matched to a gene: 13. The germline V gene has CDR1 DFQATT and CDR2 SNEGSKA (reference sequence).

The receptor's source is a woman aged 25 to 39 in good health. Sequencing was done on a sample of blood. The V call is TRBV20-1, the J call TRBJ2-7; 9 bases align to TRBD2. CDR3 nucleotides: TGCAGTGCCCTGGGGCGGGAGGGCTGCTTTTACGAGCAGTACTTC. Protein product: CSALGREGCFYEQYF.